The clone carrying this T cell receptor (beta chain) was counted ten times or more. Samples came from patients with localized non-small cell lung adenocarcinoma. The sample comes from a study of CD4 and CD8 cells across lung adenocarcinoma regions. TCRdb independently ran MiXCR on the PCR reads; one entry per CDR3 protein. The sample lists 14,000 or so distinct CDR3 sequences, around 40% occurring once. The germline V and J ends were trimmed by 6 bases and 4 bases, with 8 bases remaining between them. Germline CDR1 MNHEY, CDR2 SVGAGI. This CDR3 is 12 amino acids long. This chain uses TRBV6-5 with TRBJ2-3; no clear D gene. This sequence was found in a male donor with lung adenocarcinoma. The CD4 and CD8 labels of this study may be unreliable. The material sequenced was CD4+ T cells from the center of a lung tumor. The CDR3 spells CASSSLADTQYF. Written as DNA, the CDR3 is TGTGCCAGCAGCTCTCTGGCAGATACGCAGTATTTT.